The source of this TCR beta chain is a study of shared clonotypes between healthy human individuals. Regarding the study as a whole: Shared clonotypes across all four donors exceeded non-shared ones in generation probability.

Assay used: immunoSEQ multiplex PCR; TCRdb lists only in-frame clones, some missing. This sample carries some 2.4 million clones, approximately 94% of them seen once, and the ten largest clones take around 0.4%. CDR3 length: 14 amino acids. V lost 7 bases to trimming and J lost 4 bases, with 19 bases between them. The germline V gene has CDR1 SQVTM and CDR2 ANQGSEA. Caucasian adults residing in Nashville, Tennessee made up all the donors. Comment on this clone: What it binds is unknown.

This sequence joins TRBV29-1 and TRBJ1-2; possible D gene TRBD1, 6 bases. This sequence originates from a man aged 18 to 35 in good health. Some clones in this sample may be carry-over from other donors' samples. The sequenced sample consisted of naive CD4+ T cells from PBMCs. Stated subset: CD45RA+ positively selected. The CDR3 sequence is CSARGPGTPYGYTF. For the CDR3, the DNA is TGCAGCGCCCGCGGACCCGGGACACCCTATGGCTACACCTTC.